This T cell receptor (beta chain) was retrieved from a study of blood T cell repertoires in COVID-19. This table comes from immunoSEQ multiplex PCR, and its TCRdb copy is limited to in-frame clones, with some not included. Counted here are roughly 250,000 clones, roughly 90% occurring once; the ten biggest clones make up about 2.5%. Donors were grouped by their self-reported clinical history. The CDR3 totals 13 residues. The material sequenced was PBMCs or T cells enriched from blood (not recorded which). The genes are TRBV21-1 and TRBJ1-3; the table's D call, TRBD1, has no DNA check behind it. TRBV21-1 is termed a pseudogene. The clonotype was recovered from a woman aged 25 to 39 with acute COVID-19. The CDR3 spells CASSRGRGNTIYF. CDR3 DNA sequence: TGTGCCAGCAGCAGGGGGCGAGGAAACACCATATATTTT.